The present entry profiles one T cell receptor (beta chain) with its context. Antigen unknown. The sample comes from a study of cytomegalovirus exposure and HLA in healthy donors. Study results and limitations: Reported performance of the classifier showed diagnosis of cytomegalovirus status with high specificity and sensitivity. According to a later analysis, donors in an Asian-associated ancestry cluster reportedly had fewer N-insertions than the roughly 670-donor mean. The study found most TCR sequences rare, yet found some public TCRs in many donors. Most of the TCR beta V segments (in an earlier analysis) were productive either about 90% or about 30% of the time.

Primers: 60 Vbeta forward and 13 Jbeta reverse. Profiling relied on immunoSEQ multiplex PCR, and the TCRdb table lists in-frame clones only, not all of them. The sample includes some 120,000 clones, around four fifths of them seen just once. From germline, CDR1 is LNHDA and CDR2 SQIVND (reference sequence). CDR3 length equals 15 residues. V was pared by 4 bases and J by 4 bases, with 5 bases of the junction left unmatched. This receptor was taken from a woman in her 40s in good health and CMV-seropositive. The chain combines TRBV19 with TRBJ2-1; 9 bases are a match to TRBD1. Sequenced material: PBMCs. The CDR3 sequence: CASSRRQGDYNEQFF. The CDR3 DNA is TGTGCCAGTAGTAGACGACAGGGGGATTACAATGAGCAGTTCTTC.